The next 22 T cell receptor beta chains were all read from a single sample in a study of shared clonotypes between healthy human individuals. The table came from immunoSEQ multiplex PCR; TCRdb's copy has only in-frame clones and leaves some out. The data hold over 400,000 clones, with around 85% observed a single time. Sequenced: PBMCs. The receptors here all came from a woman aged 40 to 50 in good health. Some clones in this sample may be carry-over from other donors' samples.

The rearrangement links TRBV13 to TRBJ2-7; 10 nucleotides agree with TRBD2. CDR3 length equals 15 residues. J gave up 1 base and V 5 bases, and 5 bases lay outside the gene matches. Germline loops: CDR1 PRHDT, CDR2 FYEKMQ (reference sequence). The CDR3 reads CASSRRTSGSYEQYF. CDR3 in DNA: TGTGCCAGCAGCCGCCGGACTAGCGGTTCCTACGAGCAGTACTTC.

The CDR3 DNA reads as TGTGCCAGCAGCCCGCGGACGGGTTTGACTCCCTACGAGCAGTACTTC. Its protein is CASSPRTGLTPYEQYF. This rearrangement joins TRBV7-3 to TRBJ2-5, with D unresolved. The DNA end favors TRBJ2-7, so the J call may be wrong. The length of the CDR3 is 16 residues. Germline V gives CDR1 SGHTA, CDR2 FQGTGA.

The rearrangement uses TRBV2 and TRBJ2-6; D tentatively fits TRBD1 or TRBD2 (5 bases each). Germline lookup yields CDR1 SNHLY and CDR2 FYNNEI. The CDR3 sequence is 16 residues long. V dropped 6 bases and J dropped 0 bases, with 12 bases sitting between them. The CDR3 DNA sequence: TGTGCCAGCAGGTGGGACCGCAACTCTGGGGCCAACGTCCTGACTTTC. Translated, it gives CASRWDRNSGANVLTF.

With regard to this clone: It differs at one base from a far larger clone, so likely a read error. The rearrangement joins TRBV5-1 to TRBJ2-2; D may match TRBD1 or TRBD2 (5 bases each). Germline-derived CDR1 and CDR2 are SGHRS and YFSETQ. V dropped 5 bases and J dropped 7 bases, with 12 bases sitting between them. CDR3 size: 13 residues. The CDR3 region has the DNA TGCGCCAGCAGATTACGGGGCGTCGGGGAGCTGTTTTTT. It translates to CASRLRGVGELFF. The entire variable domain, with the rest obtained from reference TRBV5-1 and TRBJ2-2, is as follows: KAGVTQTPRYLIKTRGQQVTLSCSPISGHRSVSWYQQTPGQGLQFLFEYFSETQRNKGNFPGRFSGRQFSNSRSEMNVSTLELGDSALYLCASRLRGVGELFFGEGSRLTVL.

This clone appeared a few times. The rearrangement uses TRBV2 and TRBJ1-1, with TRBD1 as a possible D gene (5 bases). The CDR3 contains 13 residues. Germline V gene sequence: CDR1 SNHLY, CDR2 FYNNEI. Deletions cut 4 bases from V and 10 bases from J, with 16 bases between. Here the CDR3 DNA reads TGTGCCAGCAGTGGGGGCCAGGCGGGTGGAGCTTTCTTT. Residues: CASSGGQAGGAFF.

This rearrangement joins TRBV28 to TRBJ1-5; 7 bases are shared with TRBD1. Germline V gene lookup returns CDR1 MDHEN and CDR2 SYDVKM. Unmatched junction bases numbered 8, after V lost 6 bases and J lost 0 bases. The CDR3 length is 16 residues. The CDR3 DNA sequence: TGTGCCAGCAGCCCAGGGACAGTCTATAGCAATCAGCCCCAGCATTTT. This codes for CASSPGTVYSNQPQHF.

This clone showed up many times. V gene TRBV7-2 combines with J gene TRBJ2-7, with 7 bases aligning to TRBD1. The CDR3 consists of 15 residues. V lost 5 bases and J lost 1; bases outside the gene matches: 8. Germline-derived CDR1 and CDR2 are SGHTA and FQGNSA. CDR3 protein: CASSIRDSMSYEQYF. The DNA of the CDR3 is TGTGCCAGCAGCATCCGGGACAGTATGTCCTACGAGCAGTACTTC.

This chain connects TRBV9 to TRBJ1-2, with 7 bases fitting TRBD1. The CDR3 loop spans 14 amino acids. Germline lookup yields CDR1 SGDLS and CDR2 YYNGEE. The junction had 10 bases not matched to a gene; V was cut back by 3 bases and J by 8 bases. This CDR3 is CASSARGTAGGYTF. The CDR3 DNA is TGTGCCAGCAGCGCCCGGGGGACAGCAGGGGGCTACACCTTC. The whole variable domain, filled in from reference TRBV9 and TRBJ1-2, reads DSGVTQTPKHLITATGQRVTLRCSPRSGDLSVYWYQQSLDQGLQFLIQYYNGEERAKGNILERFSAQQFPDLHSELNLSSLELGDSALYFCASSARGTAGGYTFGSGTRLTVV.

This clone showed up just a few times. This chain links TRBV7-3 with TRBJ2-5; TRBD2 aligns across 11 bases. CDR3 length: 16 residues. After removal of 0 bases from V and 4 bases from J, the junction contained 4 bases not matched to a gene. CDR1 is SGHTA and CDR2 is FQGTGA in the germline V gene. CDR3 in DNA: TGTGCCAGCAGCTTAACGGCTGGGACTAGCGGAGAGACCCAGTACTTC. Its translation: CASSLTAGTSGETQYF.

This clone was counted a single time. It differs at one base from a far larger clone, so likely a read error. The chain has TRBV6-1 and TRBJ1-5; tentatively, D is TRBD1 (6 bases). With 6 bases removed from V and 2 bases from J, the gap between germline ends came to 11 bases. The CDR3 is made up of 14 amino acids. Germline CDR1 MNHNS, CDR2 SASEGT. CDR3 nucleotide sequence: TGTGCCAGCAGCCCGAGACAGGGCAATCAGCCCCAGCATTTT. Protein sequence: CASSPRQGNQPQHF.

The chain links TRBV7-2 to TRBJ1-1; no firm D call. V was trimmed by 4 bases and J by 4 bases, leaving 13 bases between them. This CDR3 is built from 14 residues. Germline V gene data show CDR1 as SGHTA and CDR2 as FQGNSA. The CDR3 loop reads CASSSSRTGTEAFF. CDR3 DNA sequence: TGTGCCAGCAGCTCCTCCAGGACTGGCACTGAAGCTTTCTTT.

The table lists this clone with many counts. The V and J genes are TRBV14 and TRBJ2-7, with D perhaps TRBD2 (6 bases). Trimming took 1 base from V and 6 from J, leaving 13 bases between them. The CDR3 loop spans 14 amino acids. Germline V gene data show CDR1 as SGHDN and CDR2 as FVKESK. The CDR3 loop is CASSQVTGVVEQYF. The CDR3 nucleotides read TGTGCCAGCAGCCAAGTTACGGGAGTTGTCGAGCAGTACTTC.

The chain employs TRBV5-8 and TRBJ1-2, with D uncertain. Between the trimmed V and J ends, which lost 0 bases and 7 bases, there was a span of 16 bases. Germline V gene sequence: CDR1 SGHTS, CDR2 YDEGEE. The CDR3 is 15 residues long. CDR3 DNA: TGTGCCAGCAGCTTGGTTGGGATTTTTCCCTCTGGCTACACCTTC. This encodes CASSLVGIFPSGYTF.

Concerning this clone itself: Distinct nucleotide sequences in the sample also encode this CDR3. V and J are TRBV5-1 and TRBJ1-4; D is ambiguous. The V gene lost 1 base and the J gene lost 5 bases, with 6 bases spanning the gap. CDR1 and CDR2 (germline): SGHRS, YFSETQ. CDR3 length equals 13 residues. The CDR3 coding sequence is TGCGCCAGCAGCTTGTCTGGCAATGAAAAACTGTTTTTT. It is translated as CASSLSGNEKLFF.

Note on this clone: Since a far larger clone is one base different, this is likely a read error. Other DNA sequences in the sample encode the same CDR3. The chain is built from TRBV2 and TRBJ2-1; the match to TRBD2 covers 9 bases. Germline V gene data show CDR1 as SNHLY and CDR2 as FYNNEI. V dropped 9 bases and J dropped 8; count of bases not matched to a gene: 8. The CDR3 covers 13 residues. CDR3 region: CASLAGIGHEQFF. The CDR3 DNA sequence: TGTGCCAGTCTAGCGGGAATCGGCCATGAGCAGTTCTTC.

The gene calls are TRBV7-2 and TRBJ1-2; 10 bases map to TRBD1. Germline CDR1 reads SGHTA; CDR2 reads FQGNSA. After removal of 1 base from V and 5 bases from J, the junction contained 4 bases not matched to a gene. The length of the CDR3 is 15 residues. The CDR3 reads CASSLEDRGIYGYTF. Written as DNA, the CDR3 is TGTGCCAGCAGCTTAGAGGACAGGGGGATTTATGGCTACACCTTC.

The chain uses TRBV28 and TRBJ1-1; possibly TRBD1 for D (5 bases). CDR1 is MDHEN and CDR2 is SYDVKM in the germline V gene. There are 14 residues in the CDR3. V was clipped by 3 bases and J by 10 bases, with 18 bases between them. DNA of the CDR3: TGTGCCAGCAGTTTTTCATCCGGGCAGGGACTAGCTTTCTTT. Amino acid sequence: CASSFSSGQGLAFF. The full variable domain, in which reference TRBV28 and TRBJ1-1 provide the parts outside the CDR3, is DVKVTQSSRYLVKRTGEKVFLECVQDMDHENMFWYRQDPGLGLRLIYFSYDVKMKEKGDIPEGYSVSREKKERFSLILESASTNQTSMYLCASSFSSGQGLAFFGQGTRLTVV.

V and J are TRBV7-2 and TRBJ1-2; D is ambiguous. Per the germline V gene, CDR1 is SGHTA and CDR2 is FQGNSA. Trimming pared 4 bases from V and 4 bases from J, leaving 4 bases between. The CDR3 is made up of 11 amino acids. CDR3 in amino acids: CASSSLYGYTF. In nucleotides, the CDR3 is TGTGCCAGCAGCTCCCTCTATGGCTACACCTTC.

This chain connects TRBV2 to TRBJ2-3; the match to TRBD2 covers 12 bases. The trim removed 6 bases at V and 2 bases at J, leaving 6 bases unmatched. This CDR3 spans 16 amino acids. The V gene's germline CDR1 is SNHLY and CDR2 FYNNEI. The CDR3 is CASSRLAGVTTDTQYF. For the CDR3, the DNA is TGTGCCAGCAGCCGACTAGCGGGAGTCACCACAGATACGCAGTATTTT. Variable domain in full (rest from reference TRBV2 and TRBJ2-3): EPEVTQTPSHQVTQMGQEVILRCVPISNHLYFYWYRQILGQKVEFLVSFYNNEISEKSEIFDDQFSVERPDGSNFTLKIRSTKLEDSAMYFCASSRLAGVTTDTQYFGPGTRLTVL.

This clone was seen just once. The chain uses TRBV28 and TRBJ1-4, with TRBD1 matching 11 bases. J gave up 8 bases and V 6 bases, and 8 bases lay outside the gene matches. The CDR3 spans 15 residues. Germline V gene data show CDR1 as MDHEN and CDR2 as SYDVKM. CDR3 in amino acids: CASSTPGTGGEKLFF. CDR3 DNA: TGTGCCAGCAGCACCCCTGGGACAGGGGGAGAAAAACTGTTTTTT.

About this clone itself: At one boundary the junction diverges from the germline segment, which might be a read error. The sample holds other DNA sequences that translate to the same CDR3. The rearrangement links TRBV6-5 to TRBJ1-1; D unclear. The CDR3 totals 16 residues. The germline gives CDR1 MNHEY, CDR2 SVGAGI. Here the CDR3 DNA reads TGTGCTAGCAGTTACTCTGGTGGGTATGCGAATACTGAAGCTTTCTTT. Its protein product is CASSYSGGYANTEAFF.

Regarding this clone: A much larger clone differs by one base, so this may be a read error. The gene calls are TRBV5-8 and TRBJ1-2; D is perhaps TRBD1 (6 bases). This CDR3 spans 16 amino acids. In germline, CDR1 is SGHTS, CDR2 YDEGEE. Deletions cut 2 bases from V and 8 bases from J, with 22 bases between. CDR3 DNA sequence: TGTGCCAGCAGCTTTTCTGGACAGAGCCGAAGGGGAGGCTACACCTTC. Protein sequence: CASSFSGQSRRGGYTF.